The present T cell receptor beta chain was sequenced within a study of T cell changes during pregnancy in multiple sclerosis. Here immunoSEQ multiplex PCR was the method, and the copy in TCRdb shows in-frame clones only, minus some. The data show around 31,000 clones, around 93% seen once. This CDR3 is built from 16 residues. Trimming took off 3 bases at V and 7 bases at J, with 18 bases between the two ends. CDR1 and CDR2 (germline): LGHNA, YSLEER. The sample in question was CD4+ T cells from peripheral blood mononuclear cells, obtained in the second trimester of pregnancy. This chain uses TRBV4-3 with TRBJ1-4, with D possibly being TRBD1 (6 bases). The TCR comes from a female donor with multiple sclerosis, enrolled in a pregnancy study. CDR3: CASSHPPGQGSEKLFF. CDR3 DNA: TGCGCCAGCAGCCACCCCCCCGGTCAGGGGAGTGAAAAACTGTTTTTT.